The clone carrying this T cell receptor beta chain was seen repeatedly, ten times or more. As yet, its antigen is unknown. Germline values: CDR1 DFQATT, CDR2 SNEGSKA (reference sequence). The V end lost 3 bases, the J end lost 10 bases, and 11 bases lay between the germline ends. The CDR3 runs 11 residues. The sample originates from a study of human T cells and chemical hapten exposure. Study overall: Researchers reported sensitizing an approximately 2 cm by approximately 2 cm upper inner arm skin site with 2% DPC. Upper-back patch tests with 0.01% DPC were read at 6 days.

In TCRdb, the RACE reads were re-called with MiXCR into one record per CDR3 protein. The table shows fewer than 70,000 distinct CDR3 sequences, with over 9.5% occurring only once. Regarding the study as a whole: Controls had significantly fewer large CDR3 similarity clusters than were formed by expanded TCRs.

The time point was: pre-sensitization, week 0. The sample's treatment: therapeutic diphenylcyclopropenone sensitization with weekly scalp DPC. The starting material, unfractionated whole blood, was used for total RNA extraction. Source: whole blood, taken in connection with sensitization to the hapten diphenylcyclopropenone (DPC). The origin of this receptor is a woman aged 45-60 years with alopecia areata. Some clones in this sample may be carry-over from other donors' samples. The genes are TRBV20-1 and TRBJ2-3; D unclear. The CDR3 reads CSASLTNAQYF. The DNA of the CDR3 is TGCAGTGCTAGTCTCACGAACGCGCAGTATTTT.